This TCR beta chain was recorded in a study of tumor and adjacent non-tumor tissue in lung cancer listed by TCRdb under 2018. Background for the entire study: By cancer type, the cohort comprised eleven to twelve adenocarcinoma patients, a couple of squamous cell carcinoma patients and 1 small cell lung cancer patient. Among the 15 or so patients, ages ranged from about 31 to 76 years, some ten were men and 5 were women, and disease was TNM stage I to III. In total, sequencing yielded 125,075,908 productive TCRbeta reads, which works out to an average of approximately 4.1 million reads per sample. The study compared bulk TCRbeta repertoires between lung tumor tissue and matched distant non-tumor lung tissue from some 14 lung cancer patients. Fewer than 35 paired specimens, one tumor and one normal lung sample per patient, were profiled by TCRbeta CDR3 sequencing.

Of note for this clonotype: No cognate antigen has been identified for it. The junction departs from the called germline gene at one end, perhaps through a read error.

Reading the germline V gene gives CDR1 MGHRA and CDR2 YSYEKL. Spanning cysteine to phenylalanine, the CDR3 consists of 17 amino acids. Only the CDR3 part of the read is kept: 51 bases, read in frame from the first base. The method was multiplex PCR. Sequenced using an Illumina HiSeq 2500. TCRbeta libraries were constructed through three rounds of nested PCR with primers (Table S4) according to protocols modified from ARM-PCR. Before sequencing, PCR products of 200-500 bp were cut from the gel and purified using the QIAquick gel extraction kit. Per the authors' processing: Trimmomatic was used to clean the reads, FLASH merged the cleaned reads into complete CDR3 sequences, and MiTCR assigned the sequences to V(D)J germline segments. VDJtools was used to compute clonal diversity as the inverse Simpson's index. In-frame sequences lacking a premature stop codon were counted as productive reads. The public sequencing data were trimmed at Q25 with fastp and processed into clonotypes with MiXCR by TCRdb, which kept only in-frame beta chains. Records with the same CDR3 protein are collapsed into one entry carrying the most frequent genes and DNA. The V and J calls here are based on TCRdb, not the publication. Within this sample are some 100,000 distinct CDR3 sequences, with about 75% of them counted one time only. Of the sample, 37% is held by the ten largest clones.

Results the study describes overall, beyond this receptor: TCR diversity (inverse Simpson) was significantly higher in tumor than in normal lung tissue (around 450 vs 160, P = 0.0075, Mann-Whitney U test). TCR diversity was significantly higher in younger patients, and higher tumor TCR diversity was associated with shorter overall and disease-free survival. The cohort had only roughly 16 patients, and the authors noted that larger samples and more detailed clinical data are needed. The top 100 clones accounted for a significantly larger cumulative portion of the repertoire in normal lung than in tumor tissue. The methods do not name the sequencing platform or mention unique molecular identifiers. Because peripheral blood was not sequenced, blood TCRbeta repertoires in the lung cancer patients of the study were not examined.

RNA was extracted from bulk unsorted tissue and checked for quality with a NanoDrop ND-1000 and an Agilent 2100. All donors had newly diagnosed lung cancer, had not received prior chemotherapy, and were admitted for thoracic surgery in China between August and November 2014. Patients with previous radiotherapy or chemotherapy, or with another concurrent cancer, were excluded from the study. Pieces of surgical tissue measuring roughly 1-2.3 cm3 were kept in RNAlater solution and stored at -80 degrees C until use. The chain is assembled from TRBV4-1 and TRBJ2-3; the central 7 bases match TRBD1. This receptor was taken from a woman aged 55-70 years with non-small cell lung cancer. Sample: lung tumor tissue. This receptor carries the CDR3 CASSPRSTGSGPETQYF. The DNA is TGCGCCAGTAGCCCTAGATCGACAGGGAGTGGCCCAGAGACGCAGTATTTT.